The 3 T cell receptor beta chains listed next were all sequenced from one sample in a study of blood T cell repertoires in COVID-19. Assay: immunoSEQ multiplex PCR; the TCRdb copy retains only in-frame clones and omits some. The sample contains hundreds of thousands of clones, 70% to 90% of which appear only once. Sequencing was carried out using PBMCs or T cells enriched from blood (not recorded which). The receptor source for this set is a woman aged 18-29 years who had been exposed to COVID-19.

This CDR3 reads CASSPWTGANTEAFF. The CDR3 DNA is TGTGCCAGCAGCCCCTGGACAGGGGCGAACACTGAAGCTTTCTTT. This chain links TRBV16 with TRBJ1-1; 9 bases match TRBD1. Germline V gene data show CDR1 as KGHSY and CDR2 as FQNENV. V shed 4 bases and J 1 base; nucleotides not matched to a gene: 4. The CDR3 is 15 amino acids.

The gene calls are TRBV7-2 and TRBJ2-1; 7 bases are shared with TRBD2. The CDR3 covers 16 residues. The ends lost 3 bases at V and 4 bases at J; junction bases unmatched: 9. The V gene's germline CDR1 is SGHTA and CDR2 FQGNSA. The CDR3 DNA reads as TGTGCCAGCAGCTTCACCGGGACTACCATATACAATGAGCAGTTCTTC. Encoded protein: CASSFTGTTIYNEQFF.

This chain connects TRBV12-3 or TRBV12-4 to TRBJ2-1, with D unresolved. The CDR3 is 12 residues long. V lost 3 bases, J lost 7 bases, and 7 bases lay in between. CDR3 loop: CASSFAGNEQFF. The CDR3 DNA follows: TGTGCCAGCAGTTTTGCCGGTAATGAGCAGTTCTTC.